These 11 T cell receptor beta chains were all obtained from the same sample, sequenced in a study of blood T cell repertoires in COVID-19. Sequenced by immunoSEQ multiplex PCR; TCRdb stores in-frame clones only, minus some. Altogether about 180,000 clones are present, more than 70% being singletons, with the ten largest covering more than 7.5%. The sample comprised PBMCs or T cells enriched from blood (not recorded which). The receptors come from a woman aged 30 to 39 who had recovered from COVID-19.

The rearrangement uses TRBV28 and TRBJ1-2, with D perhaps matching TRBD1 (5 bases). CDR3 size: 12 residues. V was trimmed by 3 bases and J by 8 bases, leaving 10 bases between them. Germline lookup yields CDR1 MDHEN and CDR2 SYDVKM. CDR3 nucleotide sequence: TGTGCCAGCAGTTTGGCCCCAGGGGGCTACACCTTC. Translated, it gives CASSLAPGGYTF.

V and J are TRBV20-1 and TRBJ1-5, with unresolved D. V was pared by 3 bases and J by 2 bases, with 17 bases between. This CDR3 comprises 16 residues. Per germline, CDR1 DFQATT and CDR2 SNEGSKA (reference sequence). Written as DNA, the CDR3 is TGCAGTGCTAGTGAGTCGGCGGGGTTTGGCAATCAGCCCCAGCATTTT. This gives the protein CSASESAGFGNQPQHF.

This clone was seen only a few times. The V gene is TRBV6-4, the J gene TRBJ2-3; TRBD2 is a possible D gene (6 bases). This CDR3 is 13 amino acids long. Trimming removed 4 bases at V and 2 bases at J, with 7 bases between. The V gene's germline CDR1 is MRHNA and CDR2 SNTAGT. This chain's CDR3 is CASSGTNTDTQYF. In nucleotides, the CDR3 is TGTGCCAGCAGTGGGACTAACACAGATACGCAGTATTTT.

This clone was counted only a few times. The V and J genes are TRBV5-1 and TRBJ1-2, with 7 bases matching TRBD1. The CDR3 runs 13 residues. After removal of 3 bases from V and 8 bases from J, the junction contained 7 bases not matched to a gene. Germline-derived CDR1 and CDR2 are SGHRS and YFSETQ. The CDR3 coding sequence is TGCGCCAGCAGCTCGTCAGGGGGAAAAGGCTACACCTTC. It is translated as CASSSSGGKGYTF.

Written as DNA, the CDR3 is TGTGCCAGCAGCCCTCGCCGGGACAGGGACACAGATACGCAGTATTTT. Encoded protein: CASSPRRDRDTDTQYF. The chain recombines TRBV7-9 with TRBJ2-3; 9 nucleotides match TRBD1. Germline trimming cut 5 bases from V and 2 bases from J; bases unmatched to any gene: 8. CDR3 length: 16 amino acids. Per germline, CDR1 SEHNR and CDR2 FQNEAQ (reference sequence). The full variable domain, rest sourced from reference TRBV7-9 and TRBJ2-3, is DTGVSQNPRHKITKRGQNVTFRCDPISEHNRLYWYRQTLGQGPEFLTYFQNEAQLEKSRLLSDRFSAERPKGSFSTLEIQRTEQGDSAMYLCASSPRRDRDTDTQYFGPGTRLTVL.

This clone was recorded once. CDR3 region: CASKAQRDSYEQYF. DNA of the CDR3: TGTGCCAGCAAGGCCCAGCGGGACTCCTACGAGCAGTACTTC. This chain connects TRBV7-2 to TRBJ2-7; TRBD2 aligns across 7 bases. Germline loops: CDR1 SGHTA, CDR2 FQGNSA. The ends lost 7 bases at V and 0 bases at J; junction bases unmatched: 6. CDR3 size: 14 residues. Full variable domain (missing parts from reference TRBV7-2 and TRBJ2-7): GAGVSQSPSNKVTEKGKDVELRCDPISGHTALYWYRQSLGQGLEFLIYFQGNSAPDKSGLPSDRFSAERTGGSVSTLTIQRTQQEDSAVYLCASKAQRDSYEQYFGPGTRLTVT.

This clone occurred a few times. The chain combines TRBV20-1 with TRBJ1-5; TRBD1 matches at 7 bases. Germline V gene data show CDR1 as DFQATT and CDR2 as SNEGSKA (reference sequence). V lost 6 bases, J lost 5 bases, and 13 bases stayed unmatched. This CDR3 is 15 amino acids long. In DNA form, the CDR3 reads TGCAGTGCGAGTAACAGGGGTGCCCCCCATCAGCCCCAGCATTTT. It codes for CSASNRGAPHQPQHF.

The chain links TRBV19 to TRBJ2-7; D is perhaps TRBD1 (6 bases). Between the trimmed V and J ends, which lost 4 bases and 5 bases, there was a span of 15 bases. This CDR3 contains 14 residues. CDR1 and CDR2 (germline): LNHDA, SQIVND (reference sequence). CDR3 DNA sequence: TGTGCCAGTAGTACCAGCAGGGGCCTGGACGAGCAGTACTTC. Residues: CASSTSRGLDEQYF. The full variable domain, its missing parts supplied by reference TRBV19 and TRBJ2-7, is DGGITQSPKYLFRKEGQNVTLSCEQNLNHDAMYWYRQDPGQGLRLIYYSQIVNDFQKGDIAEGYSVSREKKESFPLTVTSAQKNPTAFYLCASSTSRGLDEQYFGPGTRLTVT.

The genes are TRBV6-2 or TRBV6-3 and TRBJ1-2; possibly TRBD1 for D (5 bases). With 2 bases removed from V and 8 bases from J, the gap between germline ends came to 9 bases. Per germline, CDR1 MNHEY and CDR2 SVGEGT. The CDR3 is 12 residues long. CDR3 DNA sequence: TGTGCCAGCAGTTACGCAGGGAGGGGCTACACCTTC. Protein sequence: CASSYAGRGYTF.

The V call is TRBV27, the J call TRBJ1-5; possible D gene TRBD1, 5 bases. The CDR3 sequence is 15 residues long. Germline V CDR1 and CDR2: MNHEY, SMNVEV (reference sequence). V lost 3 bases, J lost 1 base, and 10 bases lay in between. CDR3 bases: TGTGCCAGCAGTTTGTATGCAGGGAGCAATCAGCCCCAGCATTTT. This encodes CASSLYAGSNQPQHF.

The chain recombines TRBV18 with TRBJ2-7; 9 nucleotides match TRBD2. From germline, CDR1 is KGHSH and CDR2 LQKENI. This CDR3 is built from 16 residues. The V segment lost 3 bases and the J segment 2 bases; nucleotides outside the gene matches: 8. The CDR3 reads CASSPISSGAPYEQYF. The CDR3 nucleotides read TGTGCCAGCTCACCCATTTCTAGCGGGGCCCCCTACGAGCAGTACTTC.